These 12 T cell receptor beta chains were sequenced from one sample in a study of T cell clonality in common variable immunodeficiency. Some clones are missing from TCRdb's copy, which holds only in-frame ones; the method was immunoSEQ multiplex PCR. This sample has 50,000 or so clones, each found more than once. Input material: peripheral blood mononuclear cells. These receptors were obtained from a person aged 18 to 70 in good health.

This clone was found many times. The CDR3 end falls 3 residues outside the read, so it is completed with the germline J gene. This sequence joins TRBV29-1 and TRBJ2-1; D possibly corresponds to TRBD2 (6 bases). The CDR3 spans 15 residues. Germline V gives CDR1 SQVTM, CDR2 ANQGSEA. V lost 5 bases and J lost 0, with 14 bases in between. CDR3 in amino acids: CSVRGSESSYNEQFF. CDR3 bases read: TGCAGCGTTCGGGGGAGCGAGAGCTCCTACAATGAG.

This clone was picked up many times. Coverage ceases 3 residues before the CDR3 finishes, and the germline J gene fills in the end. The chain links TRBV7-8 to TRBJ1-1; D not certain. Between the trimmed V and J ends, which lost 8 bases and 6 bases, there was a span of 16 bases. CDR3 length equals 13 residues. Germline CDR1 reads SGHVS; CDR2 reads FQNEAQ. CDR3 residues: CASLLRGSAEAFF. The sequenced CDR3 bases are TGTGCCAGCCTATTGCGGGGTAGTGCTGAA.

This clone was seen ten or more times. The read finishes 3 residues shy of the CDR3 end, and the germline J gene is used to complete it. The V call is TRBV19, the J call TRBJ2-3; tentative D call: TRBD1 (6 bases). This CDR3 spans 15 amino acids. Trimming removed 7 bases from V and 4 bases from J, with 18 bases in between. CDR1 and CDR2 (germline): LNHDA, SQIVND (reference sequence). CDR3 in amino acids: CASNAGTWGPDTQYF. The sequenced CDR3 bases are TGTGCCAGTAATGCCGGGACATGGGGTCCAGATACG.

There are many counts of this clone. The sequenced fragment ends 3 residues before the CDR3 boundary, so the rest is inferred from the germline J gene. This chain connects TRBV7-2 to TRBJ2-1, with 7 bases fitting TRBD1. With V trimmed by 5 bases and J by 8 bases, 6 bases remained unmatched. The CDR3 is made up of 13 amino acids. Germline V gene data show CDR1 as SGHTA and CDR2 as FQGNSA. The CDR3 is CASSQPDRDEQFF. The DNA read from the CDR3 is TGTGCCAGCAGCCAACCCGACAGGGATGAG.

This clone was counted ten times or more. Read coverage stops 3 residues before the CDR3 terminus; the germline J gene supplies the remainder. This rearrangement joins TRBV20-1 to TRBJ2-5; D call uncertain. The germline V gene has CDR1 DFQATT and CDR2 SNEGSKA (reference sequence). The CDR3 is made up of 13 amino acids. The V end lost 2 bases, the J end lost 1 base, and 8 bases lay between the germline ends. The CDR3 here is CSARFPGQETQYF. The CDR3 DNA, read in part, is TGCAGTGCTAGATTTCCAGGCCAAGAGACC.

About this clone: The read terminates 3 residues before the CDR3 end, so the remaining end is supplied by the germline J gene. The V call is TRBV5-1, the J call TRBJ2-5; no clear D. With 1 base removed from V and 4 bases from J, the gap between germline ends came to 8 bases. Germline CDR1 SGHRS, CDR2 YFSETQ. The CDR3 is 13 residues long. The part of the CDR3 DNA that was read is TGCGCCAGCAGCTTGATGGTCGGAGAGACC. Translation: CASSLMVGET. The full CDR3 is CASSLMVGETQYF.

This clone was seen at least ten times. The read terminates 3 residues ahead of where the CDR3 ends, so the germline J gene completes it. The chain joins TRBV20-1 to TRBJ2-1; tentative D call: TRBD2 (6 bases). CDR1 and CDR2 from the germline V gene are DFQATT and SNEGSKA (reference sequence). The CDR3 totals 14 residues. The V end lost 4 bases, the J end lost 3 bases, and 13 bases lay between the germline ends. The sequenced CDR3 bases are TGCAGTGCTACGCCCCTGACTAGCTACAATGAG. This translates into CSATPLTSYNE. The entire CDR3 sequence reads CSATPLTSYNEQFF.

In this sample, this clone turned up many times. The CDR3 end falls 3 residues outside the read, so it is completed with the germline J gene. The rearrangement uses TRBV5-1 and TRBJ1-2; weak D call: TRBD1 (5 bases). Germline-derived CDR1 and CDR2 are SGHRS and YFSETQ. The CDR3 extends over 13 amino acids. The sequenced part of the CDR3 DNA is TGCGCCAGCAGCTTGGGGGGGGTAAGAGGC. The encoded protein is CASSLGGVRG. The full-length CDR3 reads as CASSLGGVRGYTF.

A few counts support this clone. Read coverage stops 3 residues before the CDR3 terminus; the germline J gene supplies the remainder. The chain employs TRBV19 and TRBJ1-2; D call uncertain. Germline loops: CDR1 LNHDA, CDR2 SQIVND (reference sequence). The CDR3 extends over 13 amino acids. CDR3 region: CASSIKAGYDYTF. The part of the CDR3 DNA that was read is TGTGCCAGTAGTATAAAAGCGGGATACGAC.

This clone was recorded many times. The read terminates 3 residues before the CDR3 end, so the remaining end is supplied by the germline J gene. This chain joins TRBV18 and TRBJ2-2; no reliable D call. The CDR3 has 15 residues. Germline CDR1 is KGHSH and CDR2 is LQKENI. The V and J ends lost 2 bases and 2 bases respectively, with 9 bases between them. The sequenced part of the CDR3 DNA is TGTGCCAGCTCACCAGAGGCTGAAAACACCGGGGAG. This encodes CASSPEAENTGE. The complete CDR3 reads CASSPEAENTGELFF.

This clone was counted many times. The read is 3 residues too short to cover the CDR3 end, so that end is filled in from the germline J gene. The gene calls are TRBV19 and TRBJ1-4; D gene ambiguous. The germline CDR1 and CDR2 sequences are LNHDA and SQIVND (reference sequence). The V gene lost 3 bases and the J gene lost 1 base, with 15 bases spanning the gap. The CDR3 length is 17 residues. CDR3 loop: CASSISLSGLTNEKLFF. Incomplete CDR3 DNA: TGTGCCAGTAGTATTTCTTTATCTGGCTTAACTAATGAAAAA.

This clone has a handful of counts. The CDR3 is cut off 3 residues early in the read; its end comes from the germline J gene. This sequence joins TRBV7-8 and TRBJ1-1; 7 nucleotides match TRBD1. Germline-derived CDR1 and CDR2 are SGHVS and FQNEAQ. CDR3 size: 15 residues. After removal of 10 bases from V and 1 base from J, the junction contained 12 bases not matched to a gene. The DNA read from the CDR3 is TGTGCCACGGGGGTGCACAGGGGCCCGAACACTGAA. This encodes CATGVHRGPNTE. The full CDR3 reads CATGVHRGPNTEAFF.